These 3 T cell receptor beta chains came from one sample sequenced in a study of blood T cell repertoires in COVID-19. Profiling relied on immunoSEQ multiplex PCR, and the TCRdb table lists in-frame clones only, not all of them. Of approximately 170,000 clones in the sample, about four fifths are singletons; the top ten hold 2.5% to 3.5%. The sample consisted of PBMCs or T cells enriched from blood (not recorded which). These receptors were taken from a woman in her 30s who had recovered from COVID-19.

The chain uses TRBV5-6 and TRBJ2-3; no reliable D call. Trimming took off 1 base at V and 1 base at J, with 13 bases between the two ends. CDR3 length equals 16 residues. Germline V gene lookup returns CDR1 SGHDT and CDR2 YYEEEE. CDR3 protein: CASSLLILRGTDTQYF. The CDR3, as DNA: TGTGCCAGCAGCTTGTTAATCCTACGAGGCACAGATACGCAGTATTTT. The full variable domain, its missing parts supplied by reference TRBV5-6 and TRBJ2-3, is DAGVTQSPTHLIKTRGQQVTLRCSPKSGHDTVSWYQQALGQGPQFIFQYYEEEERQRGNFPDRFSGHQFPNYSSELNVNALLLGDSALYLCASSLLILRGTDTQYFGPGTRLTVL.

This clone has a single count. V usage is TRBV28 and J usage is TRBJ2-3, with 9 positions matching TRBD2. Germline CDR1 reads MDHEN; CDR2 reads SYDVKM. CDR3 size: 14 residues. V shed 6 bases and J 5 bases; nucleotides not matched to a gene: 6. The CDR3 bases are TGTGCCAGCAGCCGGGGACTAGCCAAAGATACGCAGTATTTT. It translates to CASSRGLAKDTQYF.

The V call is TRBV7-6, the J call TRBJ1-4; D is undetermined. The CDR3 is 14 amino acids. Germline lookup yields CDR1 SGHVS and CDR2 FNYEAQ. V was clipped by 4 bases and J by 3 bases, with 9 bases between them. CDR3 DNA sequence: TGTGCCAGCAGCTACGGGGTTGCTAATGAAAAACTGTTTTTT. Translation gives CASSYGVANEKLFF.